One and the same sample provided the 16 T cell receptor beta chains below, sequenced in a study of T cell responses to AZD1222 COVID-19 vaccine. Assay used: immunoSEQ multiplex PCR; TCRdb lists only in-frame clones, some missing. Here the sample spans approximately 110,000 clones, around 93% being singletons. Here the sequenced sample was peripheral blood, taken 28 days after the second AZD1222 dose. The source of these receptors is an adult who received the AZD1222 COVID-19 vaccine.

V usage is TRBV3-1 (or the pseudogene TRBV3-2) and J usage is TRBJ2-3, with a possible D match to TRBD1 (5 bases). CDR1 and CDR2 (germline): LGHDT, YNNKEL (reference sequence). CDR3 length equals 17 residues. Trimming stripped 0 bases from V and 3 bases from J, with 16 bases between. CDR3 DNA sequence: TGTGCCAGCAGCCAAGATAAAGTCAGGCAGGGTACAGATACGCAGTATTTT. This encodes CASSQDKVRQGTDTQYF.

V and J are TRBV19 and TRBJ2-7, with 9 bases that match TRBD1. CDR1 and CDR2 from the germline V gene are LNHDA and SQIVND (reference sequence). Trimming at V came to 1 base and at J to 2 bases, leaving 9 bases not matched to a gene. The CDR3 loop spans 17 amino acids. The CDR3 region is CASSIALRTGDTYEQYF. In DNA, the CDR3 is TGTGCCAGTAGTATAGCATTGAGGACAGGGGATACCTACGAGCAGTACTTC.

The chain employs TRBV7-8 and TRBJ1-5; 9 bases line up with TRBD1. Germline-derived CDR1 and CDR2 are SGHVS and FQNEAQ. The ends lost 4 bases at V and 0 bases at J; junction bases unmatched: 7. This CDR3 has 17 amino acids. The CDR3 sequence: CASSSGQGTYSNQPQHF. The CDR3 nucleotides are TGTGCCAGCAGCTCCGGACAGGGGACTTATAGCAATCAGCCCCAGCATTTT.

J is TRBJ2-2 and V is TRBV5-1; D is perhaps TRBD1 or TRBD2 (5 bases each). V shed 0 bases and J shed 0 bases, with 6 bases lying between them. CDR1 is SGHRS, CDR2 YFSETQ, per germline. The CDR3 spans 15 residues. The CDR3: CASSLGGANTGELFF. The CDR3 DNA is TGCGCCAGCAGCTTGGGAGGGGCGAACACCGGGGAGCTGTTTTTT. The full variable domain, in which reference TRBV5-1 and TRBJ2-2 provide the parts outside the CDR3, is KAGVTQTPRYLIKTRGQQVTLSCSPISGHRSVSWYQQTPGQGLQFLFEYFSETQRNKGNFPGRFSGRQFSNSRSEMNVSTLELGDSALYLCASSLGGANTGELFFGEGSRLTVL.

The chain has TRBV18 and TRBJ1-1; tentatively, D is TRBD1 (5 bases). Between the trimmed V and J ends, which lost 4 bases and 8 bases, there was a span of 11 bases. This CDR3 spans 12 amino acids. CDR1 KGHSH and CDR2 LQKENI come from the germline V gene. The CDR3 sequence is CASSLGALEAFF. Written as DNA, the CDR3 is TGTGCCAGCTCACTTGGGGCTCTCGAAGCTTTCTTT.

The chain has TRBV24-1 and TRBJ1-1; 7 nucleotides agree with TRBD1. J gave up 4 bases and V 0 bases, and 1 base lay outside the gene matches. CDR3 length: 14 residues. The germline V gene encodes CDR1 KGHDR and CDR2 SFDVKD. The CDR3 reads CATSDLRDSTEAFF. Here the CDR3 DNA reads TGTGCCACCAGTGATTTGCGGGACAGCACTGAAGCTTTCTTT.

The V call is TRBV12-3 or TRBV12-4, the J call TRBJ2-3; unclear D gene. The CDR3 sequence is 12 residues long. V was shortened by 7 bases and J by 5 bases, with 10 bases between the two germline ends. CDR3 sequence: CASTDLGDTQYF. Written as DNA, the CDR3 is TGTGCCAGCACTGACTTGGGAGATACGCAGTATTTT.

J is TRBJ1-5 and V is TRBV2; D gene unclear. The CDR3 is made up of 14 amino acids. V was clipped by 5 bases and J by 2 bases, with 10 bases between them. Germline CDR1 SNHLY, CDR2 FYNNEI. CDR3 protein: CASSSLIGNQPQHF. In DNA, the CDR3 is TGTGCCAGCAGTAGTCTAATTGGCAATCAGCCCCAGCATTTT.

The table lists this clone with a count of one. This CDR3 is CASSYASKGESYEQYF. The CDR3 DNA sequence: TGTGCCAGCAGTTACGCCTCTAAAGGGGAGTCCTACGAGCAGTACTTC. V is TRBV6-5 and J is TRBJ2-7; D may match TRBD1 or TRBD2 (5 bases each). V was trimmed by 2 bases and J by 1 base, leaving 15 bases between them. Germline V CDR1 and CDR2: MNHEY, SVGAGI. The CDR3 is 16 residues long.

This chain links TRBV12-3 or TRBV12-4 with TRBJ1-2, with D maybe TRBD1 (6 bases). Trimming took off 6 bases at V and 6 bases at J, with 14 bases between the two ends. The CDR3 extends over 13 amino acids. The CDR3 DNA reads TGTGCCAGCAGCTCAAACAGGGCCGATGGCTACACCTTC. Amino acid sequence: CASSSNRADGYTF.

The DNA of the CDR3 is TGTGCCAGCAAAGGAAGTGCAACTAATGAAAAACTGTTTTTT. It encodes CASKGSATNEKLFF. The genes are TRBV2 and TRBJ1-4; D is ambiguous. Deletions cut 7 bases from V and 0 bases from J, with 9 bases between. Germline values: CDR1 SNHLY, CDR2 FYNNEI. There are 14 residues in the CDR3.

This clone was picked up one time. The V and J genes are TRBV20-1 and TRBJ1-1, with a tentative D call TRBD1 (5 bases). V was shortened by 3 bases and J by 10 bases, with 12 bases between the two germline ends. The germline CDR1 and CDR2 sequences are DFQATT and SNEGSKA (reference sequence). CDR3 length: 11 amino acids. The CDR3 coding sequence is TGCAGTGCTAGCCTCGCCCAGGGAGCTTTCTTT. It specifies CSASLAQGAFF.

For the CDR3, the DNA is TGTGCCAGCAGCCGACAGCAGGGGGCGAATCAGCCCCAGCATTTT. It is translated as CASSRQQGANQPQHF. The chain carries TRBV28 and TRBJ1-5; 8 bases fit TRBD1. The CDR3 contains 15 residues. Germline V gives CDR1 MDHEN, CDR2 SYDVKM. The V segment lost 6 bases and the J segment 4 bases; nucleotides outside the gene matches: 8.

The chain carries TRBV6-6 and TRBJ2-7, with 10 bases lining up with TRBD1. V lost 1 base, J lost 3 bases, and 3 bases stayed unmatched. The CDR3 is 15 amino acids. Germline V gene lookup returns CDR1 MNHNY and CDR2 SVGAGI (reference sequence). CDR3 residues: CASSYFGTGDYEQYF. The CDR3 DNA sequence: TGTGCCAGCAGTTACTTCGGGACAGGGGACTACGAGCAGTACTTC.

The V gene is TRBV3-1 (or the pseudogene TRBV3-2), the J gene TRBJ1-5; TRBD1 matches at 8 bases. Per germline, CDR1 LGHDT and CDR2 YNNKEL (reference sequence). CDR3 length: 14 amino acids. The V gene end was trimmed by 3 bases and the J gene end by 8 bases; junction bases not matched to a gene: 6. This chain's CDR3 is CASSHFGQGEPQHF. In nucleotides, the CDR3 is TGTGCCAGCAGCCATTTTGGACAGGGAGAGCCCCAGCATTTT.

This clone turned up a few times. This chain connects TRBV7-2 to TRBJ2-2, with D perhaps matching TRBD1 (5 bases). The CDR3 extends over 16 amino acids. Per the germline V gene, CDR1 is SGHTA and CDR2 is FQGNSA. The ends were cut back, 5 bases at V and 7 bases at J, with 20 bases in the middle. CDR3 sequence reads: CASSHKRVGLGGELFF. Written as DNA, the CDR3 is TGTGCCAGCAGCCACAAGCGTGTGGGGCTTGGCGGGGAGCTGTTTTTT.